Given below is one TCR beta chain in context. This sample stems from a study of shared clonotypes between healthy human individuals. Turning to the study itself: Three men and a couple of women, aged 18 to 49, were donors.

Germline CDR1 is SGHNT and CDR2 is YYREEE (reference sequence). Trimming shortened V by 3 bases and J by 7 bases, and 11 bases separated the two germline ends. The CDR3 covers 12 residues. Produced via immunoSEQ multiplex PCR; TCRdb's table is partial and in-frame only. This repertoire shows under 350,000 clones, about nine tenths found once; its top ten account for 16%. The sequenced sample was memory CD8+ T cells sorted from blood. Sample subset: CD45RO+ cells pooled with CCR7-negative TemRA cells. The V gene is TRBV5-4, the J gene TRBJ2-7, with D perhaps being TRBD1 or TRBD2 (6 bases each). This clonotype was sampled from a man in his late teens or twenties in good health. In DNA, the CDR3 is TGTGCCAGCAGCTCGGGGGCTGGAGAGCAGTACTTC. Its translation is CASSSGAGEQYF.